The 22 T cell receptor beta chains below come from one sample, sequenced in a study of T-cell memory formation after mild COVID-19. MiXCR, applied by TCRdb to the 5' RACE reads, yields one record per CDR3 protein. The sample yields about 250,000 distinct CDR3 sequences, over 15% seen once. Sequenced material: PBMCs or a T cell subset sorted from them (not recorded which). Source of these receptors: an adult woman who had mild COVID-19 (a few samples of this study predate the infection). Cell type and time point are not known.

This clonotype has ten or more counts. The chain carries TRBV4-2 and TRBJ2-3, with D perhaps given as TRBD1 or TRBD2 (6 bases each). Germline-derived CDR1 and CDR2 are LGHNA and YNFKEQ. This CDR3 region has 14 residues. Trimming stripped 2 bases from V and 6 bases from J, with 12 bases between. This chain's CDR3 is CASSQRGAGDTQYF. The CDR3 bases are TGTGCCAGCAGCCAAAGGGGGGCCGGGGATACGCAGTATTTT.

The chain combines TRBV28 with TRBJ1-1, with 9 nucleotides matching TRBD1. The J segment lost 3 bases and the V segment lost 5 bases, leaving 10 bases of the junction unmatched. The CDR3 covers 16 residues. Germline assignment: CDR1 MDHEN and CDR2 SYDVKM. Written as DNA, the CDR3 is TGTGCCAGCAGTCCCCTCGGACAGGGGACGCACACTGAAGCTTTCTTT. Its translation: CASSPLGQGTHTEAFF.

CDR3 protein: CASSPGTTVAYEQYF. CDR3 nucleotides: TGTGCCAGCAGCCCCGGGACAACGGTAGCCTACGAGCAGTACTTC. This sequence joins TRBV7-2 and TRBJ2-7; perhaps TRBD1 as D (6 bases). CDR1 is SGHTA, CDR2 FQGNSA, per germline. Trimming pared 5 bases from V and 2 bases from J, leaving 16 bases between. The CDR3 totals 15 residues. The variable domain in full, with the rest retrieved from reference TRBV7-2 and TRBJ2-7, is GAGVSQSPSNKVTEKGKDVELRCDPISGHTALYWYRQSLGQGLEFLIYFQGNSAPDKSGLPSDRFSAERTGGSVSTLTIQRTQQEDSAVYLCASSPGTTVAYEQYFGPGTRLTVT.

The chain couples TRBV20-1 to TRBJ2-3, with 7 nucleotides matching TRBD2. The germline gives CDR1 DFQATT, CDR2 SNEGSKA (reference sequence). This CDR3 spans 14 amino acids. The V gene end was trimmed by 0 bases and the J gene end by 7 bases; junction bases not matched to a gene: 7. The CDR3: CSARDQRGPNTQYF. The DNA for the CDR3 is TGCAGTGCTAGAGACCAGCGGGGACCGAATACGCAGTATTTT.

This clonotype has only a few counts. In DNA, the CDR3 is TGCGCCAGCAGCTTGGAGGCAACCTCTGGAAACACCATATATTTT. Its translation is CASSLEATSGNTIYF. V and J are TRBV5-1 and TRBJ1-3; the D is unclear. The V end was cut by 0 bases, the J end by 0 bases, with 7 bases between. The CDR3 length is 15 residues. CDR1 and CDR2 from the germline V gene are SGHRS and YFSETQ.

This clonotype was observed a handful of times. This sequence joins TRBV24-1 and TRBJ2-1; maybe TRBD1 (6 bases). The germline V gene encodes CDR1 KGHDR and CDR2 SFDVKD. The V end lost 4 bases, the J end lost 12 bases, and 15 bases lay between the germline ends. The CDR3 is made up of 13 amino acids. The CDR3, as DNA: TGTGCCACCAGTGAGGCAGGGGTACGGGCGCAGTTCTTC. Translating it yields CATSEAGVRAQFF.

This clonotype occurred a few times. This CDR3 reads CASSLRVSTDTQYF. CDR3 nucleotides: TGTGCCAGCAGTTTAAGGGTCAGCACAGATACGCAGTATTTT. The chain is built from TRBV28 and TRBJ2-3; no firm D call. The CDR3 has 14 amino acids. The V end lost 2 bases, the J end lost 0 bases, and 6 bases lay between the germline ends. CDR1 and CDR2 from the germline V gene are MDHEN and SYDVKM.

This clonotype has more than one count but fewer than ten. V gene TRBV15 combines with J gene TRBJ2-5; 7 positions match TRBD1. The V gene's germline CDR1 is LNHNV and CDR2 YYDKDF (reference sequence). The CDR3 is 16 residues long. With V trimmed by 0 bases and J by 4 bases, 8 bases remained unmatched. Here the CDR3 DNA reads TGTGCCACCAGCAGAGATGGGCAGGGGGATGGAGAGACCCAGTACTTC. Encoded protein: CATSRDGQGDGETQYF.

With respect to this clonotype: One junction end disagrees with the germline gene, perhaps due to a read error. The chain recombines TRBV7-6 with TRBJ2-7; 9 bases line up with TRBD1. Germline assignment: CDR1 SGHVS and CDR2 FNYEAQ. CDR3 length: 14 residues. CDR3 coding DNA: TGTGCCAGCAGCTCAAACAGGGGGCGATGGGAGCACTACTTC. It translates to CASSSNRGRWEHYF.

This clonotype was detected only a few times. The rearrangement joins TRBV30 to TRBJ2-3; 7 bases are a match to TRBD2. Trimming cost V 2 bases and J 3 bases; bases outside gene matches: 2. CDR3 length: 13 residues. Looked up from germline, CDR1 is GTSNPN and CDR2 is SVGIG (reference sequence). The CDR3 DNA sequence: TGTGCCTGGAGTAGCGGGGATACAGATACGCAGTATTTT. It is translated as CAWSSGDTDTQYF. The full variable domain, in which reference TRBV30 and TRBJ2-3 provide the parts outside the CDR3, is SQTIHQWPATLVQPVGSPLSLECTVEGTSNPNLYWYRQAAGRGLQLLFYSVGIGQISSEVPQNLSASRPQDRQFILSSKKLLLSDSGFYLCAWSSGDTDTQYFGPGTRLTVL.

This clonotype was counted between two and nine times. The chain joins TRBV9 to TRBJ1-1; TRBD1 is a possible D gene (6 bases). The germline V gene has CDR1 SGDLS and CDR2 YYNGEE. Trimming pared 3 bases from V and 5 bases from J, leaving 17 bases between. CDR3 size: 15 residues. CDR3 amino acids: CASSGPRGAGTEAFF. In nucleotides, the CDR3 is TGTGCCAGCAGCGGTCCCAGGGGAGCAGGTACTGAAGCTTTCTTT.

The chain employs TRBV6-5 and TRBJ1-5; D is unclear. The germline V and J ends were trimmed by 5 bases and 5 bases, with 16 bases remaining between them. The CDR3 spans 15 residues. Germline CDR1 is MNHEY and CDR2 is SVGAGI. CDR3 sequence: CASSKSYPGDQPQHF. For the CDR3, the DNA is TGTGCCAGCAGTAAGAGCTACCCCGGAGATCAGCCCCAGCATTTT.

For the CDR3, the DNA is TGTGCCAGCAGCCAGGGAACCGGGACAGGGGGTAATGGCTACACCTTC. Its protein product is CASSQGTGTGGNGYTF. The chain uses TRBV3-1 and TRBJ1-2; TRBD1 agrees at 11 bases. The CDR3 extends over 16 amino acids. Unmatched junction bases numbered 9, after V lost 3 bases and J lost 6 bases. Per germline, CDR1 LGHDT and CDR2 YNNKEL (reference sequence).

This sequence joins TRBV6-5 and TRBJ1-5; D not resolved. V lost 5 bases and J lost 6, with 14 bases in between. CDR3 size: 14 residues. Looked up from germline, CDR1 is MNHEY and CDR2 is SVGAGI. The CDR3 DNA is TGTGCCAGCAGTCCACCCGGTTTGGGTCAGCCCCAGCATTTT. This translates into CASSPPGLGQPQHF.

This clonotype turned up a few times. The rearrangement links TRBV3-1 to TRBJ2-3; D call uncertain. The V and J ends lost 1 base and 7 bases respectively, with 9 bases between them. Germline loops: CDR1 LGHDT, CDR2 YNNKEL (reference sequence). This CDR3 has 13 residues. The CDR3 protein is CASSQVSGNTQYF. CDR3 bases: TGTGCCAGCAGCCAAGTATCCGGAAATACGCAGTATTTT.

This clonotype was observed a handful of times. The V gene is TRBV6-5, the J gene TRBJ2-7; D is possibly TRBD2 (5 bases). The CDR3 extends over 13 amino acids. V lost 2 bases to trimming and J lost 4 bases, with 9 bases between them. Per the germline V gene, CDR1 is MNHEY and CDR2 is SVGAGI. CDR3 protein: CASSYVRGYEQYF. In nucleotides, the CDR3 is TGTGCCAGCAGTTACGTTCGGGGATACGAGCAGTACTTC.

Concerning this clonotype itself: One end of the junction does not line up with germline, which may come from a read error. The chain is built from TRBV3-1 and TRBJ1-2; possibly TRBD1 for D (5 bases). Germline-derived CDR1 and CDR2 are LGHDT and YNNKEL (reference sequence). CDR3 length: 14 residues. CDR3 amino acids: CASGPGTSGYGYNF. CDR3 in DNA: TGTGCCAGCGGCCCCGGGACTTCAGGCTATGGCTACAACTTC.

This chain joins TRBV6-5 and TRBJ2-7; a weak D match, TRBD2 (7 bases). V lost 3 bases to trimming and J lost 3 bases, with 15 bases between them. The CDR3 covers 15 residues. Germline V gene data show CDR1 as MNHEY and CDR2 as SVGAGI. CDR3 residues: CASSYLSGGNYEQYF. In nucleotides, the CDR3 is TGTGCCAGCAGTTATCTGTCGGGGGGCAACTACGAGCAGTACTTC.

This chain joins TRBV30 and TRBJ2-7; D is possibly TRBD1 (6 bases). Germline CDR1 and CDR2: GTSNPN and SVGIG (reference sequence). CDR3 length: 15 residues. V gave up 4 bases and J gave up 2 bases, with 18 bases separating them. Written as DNA, the CDR3 is TGTGCCTGGAAGTCCCAGGGACACCCGACCTACGAGCAGTACTTC. It is translated as CAWKSQGHPTYEQYF.

This clonotype was counted once. The chain joins TRBV6-1 to TRBJ1-3; 8 bases map to TRBD1. The trim removed 5 bases at V and 4 bases at J, leaving 7 bases unmatched. The V gene's germline CDR1 is MNHNS and CDR2 SASEGT. The CDR3 is 15 residues long. DNA of the CDR3: TGTGCCAGCAGTCCTAGGACAGGGCAGGGAAACACCATATATTTT. Translation: CASSPRTGQGNTIYF.

This chain connects TRBV20-1 to TRBJ1-1, with D unresolved. CDR3 length: 13 residues. Trimming took off 0 bases at V and 5 bases at J, with 10 bases between the two ends. The germline V gene encodes CDR1 DFQATT and CDR2 SNEGSKA (reference sequence). This CDR3 is CSARDPARTEAFF. The CDR3 region has the DNA TGCAGTGCTAGAGATCCGGCCAGGACTGAAGCTTTCTTT.

This clonotype was seen more than once but under ten times. The chain couples TRBV7-8 to TRBJ2-5; 9 bases line up with TRBD1. From germline, CDR1 is SGHVS and CDR2 FQNEAQ. The CDR3 spans 16 residues. Losses at the gene ends were 5 bases for V and 4 bases for J; bases not matched to a gene: 11. The DNA for the CDR3 is TGTGCCAGCAGCCCAGCCCCCCGACAGGGGGTAGAGACCCAGTACTTC. It codes for CASSPAPRQGVETQYF.